Each of the 26 T cell receptor beta chains below was sequenced from the same sample in a study of beta chain features in type 1 diabetes. Findings and limits, study-wide: Patients with Type 1 diabetes showed moderately but significantly shorter TCRB CDR3s in all four CD4+ subsets.

Since all of the isolated RNA was reverse transcribed, expressed TCRB transcripts were what got sequenced. Using immunoSEQ multiplex PCR, the repertoire was profiled, and TCRdb retains in-frame clones only, with some absent. The table lists 600,000 or so clones, over 13% of them singletons. Antigens for these TCRs are unknown. Sequencing used naive CD4+ T cells from blood. These receptors were collected from a man aged 18 to 30 with type 1 diabetes.

The chain is built from TRBV28 and TRBJ1-2; a weak D match, TRBD1 (6 bases). CDR3 length: 13 residues. V was trimmed by 5 bases and J by 2 bases, leaving 9 bases between them. Germline V gene data show CDR1 as MDHEN and CDR2 as SYDVKM. The chain's CDR3 is CASSPQGNYGYTF. The CDR3 region has the DNA TGTGCCAGCAGTCCACAGGGAAACTATGGCTACACCTTC.

This clone was seen a few times. The V and J genes are TRBV28 and TRBJ2-1; no firm D call. The CDR3 loop spans 12 amino acids. Germline V gene lookup returns CDR1 MDHEN and CDR2 SYDVKM. V was clipped by 4 bases and J by 6 bases, with 7 bases between them. The CDR3 spells CASSSEFNEQFF. CDR3 nucleotides: TGTGCCAGCAGTTCGGAATTCAATGAGCAGTTCTTC.

This clone has a handful of counts. The same CDR3 is also encoded by other DNA sequences in this sample. The V call is TRBV29-1, the J call TRBJ2-1; no definite D call. Germline values: CDR1 SQVTM, CDR2 ANQGSEA. Trimming removed 4 bases from V and 8 bases from J, with 12 bases in between. This CDR3 contains 12 residues. The CDR3 DNA reads TGCAGCGTTGGGGGTGGATTCGATGAGCAGTTCTTC. Protein sequence: CSVGGGFDEQFF.

This clone has just a few counts. The gene calls are TRBV29-1 and TRBJ1-2; D is ambiguous. Trimming cost V 3 bases and J 9 bases, with 14 bases left between them. CDR1 and CDR2 (germline): SQVTM, ANQGSEA. The CDR3 sequence is 12 residues long. CDR3 DNA: TGCAGCGTTGAGCGCACGATCTTAAGCTACACCTTC. Translation gives CSVERTILSYTF.

The rearrangement joins TRBV28 to TRBJ2-2, with D possibly matching TRBD1 (6 bases). Trimming cost V 8 bases and J 7 bases, with 11 bases left between them. Germline CDR1 MDHEN, CDR2 SYDVKM. This CDR3 is 12 amino acids long. CDR3: CASRQGSGELFF. The CDR3 region has the DNA TGTGCCAGCCGCCAGGGGAGCGGGGAGCTGTTTTTT.

The gene calls are TRBV6-5 and TRBJ1-4; D remains unclear. Germline V gene data show CDR1 as MNHEY and CDR2 as SVGAGI. V was trimmed by 0 bases and J by 4 bases, leaving 9 bases between them. The CDR3 is made up of 15 amino acids. The CDR3 is CASSYSRAGNEKLFF. CDR3 coding DNA: TGTGCCAGCAGTTACTCCCGGGCGGGTAATGAAAAACTGTTTTTT.

This clone turned up a few times. The J gene is TRBJ1-1, the V gene TRBV6-6, with D perhaps matching TRBD1 (5 bases). Germline CDR1 and CDR2: MNHNY and SVGAGI (reference sequence). The V and J ends lost 4 bases and 5 bases respectively, with 11 bases between them. The CDR3 covers 13 residues. The CDR3 region is CASSLGRGTEAFF. In DNA form, the CDR3 reads TGTGCCAGCAGTTTGGGACGCGGAACTGAAGCTTTCTTT.

Concerning this clone itself: The same CDR3 arises from other DNA sequences in this sample as well. V is TRBV5-6 and J is TRBJ2-7, with D hard to call. The CDR3 consists of 12 residues. V gave up 4 bases and J gave up 0 bases, with 5 bases separating them. Germline lookup yields CDR1 SGHDT and CDR2 YYEEEE. CDR3 loop: CASSLSSYEQYF. DNA for the CDR3: TGTGCCAGCAGCCTAAGCTCCTACGAGCAGTACTTC.

There are a few counts of this clone. The chain has TRBV29-1 and TRBJ1-1; 7 bases line up with TRBD1. The germline gives CDR1 SQVTM, CDR2 ANQGSEA. Losses at the gene ends were 7 bases for V and 4 bases for J; bases not matched to a gene: 6. The CDR3 contains 12 residues. CDR3 loop: CSGRQGLTEAFF. Here the CDR3 DNA reads TGCAGCGGTCGACAGGGCCTCACTGAAGCTTTCTTT.

A few counts support this clone. J is TRBJ2-7 and V is TRBV6-5, with TRBD2 matching 7 bases. CDR1 is MNHEY, CDR2 SVGAGI, per germline. Unmatched junction bases numbered 8, after V lost 8 bases and J lost 4 bases. This CDR3 comprises 13 residues. The CDR3 DNA reads TGTGCCAGCGGGAGGGAGGTCATGTACGAGCAGTACTTC. It specifies CASGREVMYEQYF.

The chain joins TRBV14 to TRBJ2-1; D gene unclear. CDR1 is SGHDN, CDR2 FVKESK, per germline. This CDR3 spans 15 amino acids. Trimming shortened V by 0 bases and J by 4 bases, and 10 bases separated the two germline ends. The DNA of the CDR3 is TGTGCCAGCAGCCAAGATCTTCGCACTTACAATGAGCAGTTCTTC. It yields the protein CASSQDLRTYNEQFF.

The V gene is TRBV29-1, the J gene TRBJ2-7; 7 bases match TRBD1. The CDR3 runs to 14 residues. Germline assignment: CDR1 SQVTM and CDR2 ANQGSEA. V lost 4 bases to trimming and J lost 6 bases; unmatched junction nucleotides: 12. The CDR3 DNA sequence: TGCAGCGTTGCGGAAAGGGGGCGACTCCCCGAGCAGTACTTC. This sequence encodes CSVAERGRLPEQYF.

This clone occurred once. The rearrangement joins TRBV11-2 to TRBJ2-5; TRBD2 aligns across 7 bases. CDR1 and CDR2 from the germline V gene are SGHAT and FQNNGV. Losses at the gene ends were 1 base for V and 3 bases for J; bases not matched to a gene: 5. This CDR3 is built from 15 residues. CDR3 sequence reads: CASSLAFRGEETQYF. CDR3 in DNA: TGTGCCAGCAGCTTAGCTTTCCGGGGGGAAGAGACCCAGTACTTC. Drawing the rest from reference TRBV11-2 and TRBJ2-5, the complete variable domain is EAGVAQSPRYKIIEKRQSVAFWCNPISGHATLYWYQQILGQGPKLLIQFQNNGVVDDSQLPKDRFSAERLKGVDSTLKIQPAKLEDSAVYLCASSLAFRGEETQYFGPGTRLLVL.

The table lists this clone with a count of one. The chain joins TRBV30 to TRBJ2-1; D unresolved. V lost 3 bases to trimming and J lost 5 bases, with 14 bases between them. Looked up from germline, CDR1 is GTSNPN and CDR2 is SVGIG (reference sequence). The CDR3 runs 14 residues. The CDR3 is CAWSLSPRDNEQFF. The DNA of the CDR3 is TGTGCCTGGAGCCTCAGTCCACGAGACAATGAGCAGTTCTTC.

This clone occurred a few times. This chain links TRBV5-6 with TRBJ1-5; D remains ambiguous. V lost 4 bases and J 2 bases, leaving 7 bases between the germline ends. Germline V gene lookup returns CDR1 SGHDT and CDR2 YYEEEE. This CDR3 is 13 amino acids long. The CDR3 DNA reads TGTGCCAGCAGCCGATCCGGCAATCAGCCCCAGCATTTT. It translates to CASSRSGNQPQHF.

This clone showed up just a few times. CDR3 sequence reads: CASSSGTGGVQPQHF. As DNA, the CDR3 is TGTGCCAGCAGTTCCGGGACAGGGGGCGTTCAGCCCCAGCATTTT. The rearrangement links TRBV7-2 to TRBJ1-5, with 12 bases matching TRBD1. The CDR3 length is 15 residues. V gave up 6 bases and J gave up 6 bases; unmatched junction bases: 6. Germline CDR1 SGHTA, CDR2 FQGNSA. Variable domain in full (rest from reference TRBV7-2 and TRBJ1-5): GAGVSQSPSNKVTEKGKDVELRCDPISGHTALYWYRQSLGQGLEFLIYFQGNSAPDKSGLPSDRFSAERTGGSVSTLTIQRTQQEDSAVYLCASSSGTGGVQPQHFGDGTRLSIL.

The chain carries TRBV7-2 and TRBJ2-5; D is ambiguous. This CDR3 contains 14 residues. V lost 5 bases, J lost 4 bases, and 14 bases lay in between. Germline lookup yields CDR1 SGHTA and CDR2 FQGNSA. The CDR3 region has the DNA TGTGCCAGCAGCCAGAGGCACCTGAGAGAGACCCAGTACTTC. It encodes CASSQRHLRETQYF.

This clone has just a few counts. The V gene is TRBV5-8, the J gene TRBJ2-1; 7 positions agree with TRBD1. V dropped 4 bases and J dropped 5; count of bases not matched to a gene: 6. Per the germline V gene, CDR1 is SGHTS and CDR2 is YDEGEE. This CDR3 has 14 amino acids. CDR3 sequence reads: CASSPGQEHNEQFF. The CDR3 DNA reads as TGTGCCAGCAGCCCTGGACAGGAGCACAATGAGCAGTTCTTC. The variable domain in full, completed from reference TRBV5-8 and TRBJ2-1, reads EAGVTQSPTHLIKTRGQQATLRCSPISGHTSVYWYQQALGLGLQFLLWYDEGEERNRGNFPPRFSGRQFPNYSSELNVNALELEDSALYLCASSPGQEHNEQFFGPGTRLTVL.

CDR3 region: CASRSGVGEEKLFF. In nucleotides, the CDR3 is TGTGCCAGCAGGTCGGGGGTAGGAGAGGAAAAACTGTTTTTT. The rearrangement links TRBV7-9 to TRBJ1-4; the D gene is possibly TRBD1 (5 bases). Germline lookup yields CDR1 SEHNR and CDR2 FQNEAQ (reference sequence). The CDR3 consists of 14 residues. Trimming cost V 6 bases and J 8 bases, with 16 bases left between them.

This clone has more than one count but fewer than ten. The V gene is TRBV14, the J gene TRBJ2-7; D remains ambiguous. CDR1 SGHDN and CDR2 FVKESK come from the germline V gene. CDR3 length: 15 amino acids. V was cut by 1 base and J by 1 base, with 11 bases left in between. The CDR3, as DNA: TGTGCCAGCAGCCAAGCAGGTACCCCATCCTACGAGCAGTACTTC. The encoded protein is CASSQAGTPSYEQYF.

This clone was seen a handful of times. The V gene is TRBV7-2, the J gene TRBJ2-7; 12 bases match TRBD2. The CDR3 has 16 residues. With 6 bases clipped from V and 5 bases from J, the junction kept 11 bases outside the gene matches. Germline CDR1 reads SGHTA; CDR2 reads FQGNSA. This chain's CDR3 is CASSPPGLAGRDEQYF. In nucleotides, the CDR3 is TGTGCCAGCAGTCCCCCCGGACTAGCGGGACGCGACGAGCAGTACTTC.

The sample holds a few counts of this clone. This rearrangement joins TRBV28 to TRBJ2-5, with D possibly being TRBD1 (5 bases). Germline V gene sequence: CDR1 MDHEN, CDR2 SYDVKM. The CDR3 totals 15 residues. V gave up 2 bases and J gave up 5 bases, with 15 bases separating them. CDR3 in amino acids: CASSLRGWGVETQYF. In DNA form, the CDR3 reads TGTGCCAGCAGTTTAAGAGGCTGGGGCGTTGAGACCCAGTACTTC.

The chain combines TRBV15 with TRBJ2-3; 12 positions agree with TRBD2. The V segment lost 2 bases and the J segment 1 base; nucleotides outside the gene matches: 7. The CDR3 runs to 18 residues. In germline, CDR1 is LNHNV, CDR2 YYDKDF (reference sequence). The CDR3 here is CATSRLGPSGGGTDTQYF. In DNA form, the CDR3 reads TGTGCCACCAGCAGACTAGGTCCTAGCGGGGGGGGCACAGATACGCAGTATTTT.

The chain links TRBV4-3 to TRBJ2-7, with 7 nucleotides matching TRBD1. V was clipped by 0 bases and J by 1 base; unmatched bases: 9. This CDR3 spans 17 amino acids. Germline CDR1 is LGHNA and CDR2 is YSLEER. As DNA, the CDR3 is TGCGCCAGCAGCCAAGAACTCCTAGGGGGCAAGTCCTACGAGCAGTACTTC. Protein product: CASSQELLGGKSYEQYF.

This sequence joins TRBV7-3 and TRBJ2-2, with 7 bases matching TRBD1. The CDR3 is 14 amino acids. Germline assignment: CDR1 SGHTA and CDR2 FQGTGA. The trim removed 5 bases at V and 1 base at J, leaving 1 base unmatched. The CDR3, as DNA: TGTGCCAGCAGCCGGGACAGGAACACCGGGGAGCTGTTTTTT. It codes for CASSRDRNTGELFF.

The chain uses TRBV18 and TRBJ2-7; D possibly matches TRBD1 or TRBD2 (6 bases each). The V and J ends lost 3 bases and 0 bases respectively, with 12 bases between them. The CDR3 contains 15 residues. Germline V gene sequence: CDR1 KGHSH, CDR2 LQKENI. The CDR3 sequence: CASSPPGAYSYEQYF. The CDR3 DNA reads as TGTGCCAGCTCACCTCCGGGGGCCTACTCCTACGAGCAGTACTTC.